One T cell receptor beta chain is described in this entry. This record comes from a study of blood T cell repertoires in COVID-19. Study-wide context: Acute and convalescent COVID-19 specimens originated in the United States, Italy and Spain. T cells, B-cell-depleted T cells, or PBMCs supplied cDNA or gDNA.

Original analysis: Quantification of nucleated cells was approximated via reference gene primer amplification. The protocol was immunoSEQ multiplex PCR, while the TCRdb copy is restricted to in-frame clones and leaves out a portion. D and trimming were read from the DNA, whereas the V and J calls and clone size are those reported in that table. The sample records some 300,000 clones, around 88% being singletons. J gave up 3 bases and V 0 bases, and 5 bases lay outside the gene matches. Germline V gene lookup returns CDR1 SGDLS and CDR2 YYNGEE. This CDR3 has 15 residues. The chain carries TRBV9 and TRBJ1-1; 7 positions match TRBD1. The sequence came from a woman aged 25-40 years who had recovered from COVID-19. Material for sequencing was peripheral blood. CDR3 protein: CASSVDHRGDTEAFF. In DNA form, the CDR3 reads TGTGCCAGCAGCGTAGATCACAGGGGAGACACTGAAGCTTTCTTT.